This entry lists 30 T cell receptor beta chains sequenced from one sample in a study of blood T cell repertoires in COVID-19. TCRdb keeps only in-frame clones here, not all; method: immunoSEQ multiplex PCR. This sample has about 140,000 clones, with approximately 86% found just once. The sample consisted of peripheral blood. These receptors were obtained from a human donor in a cohort sampled during active COVID-19.

The CDR3 reads CASRELDRGGHEQYF. CDR3 nucleotide sequence: TGCGCCAGCAGGGAACTGGACAGGGGTGGCCACGAGCAGTACTTC. This chain connects TRBV10-1 to TRBJ2-7; TRBD1 agrees at 9 bases. Losses at the gene ends were 6 bases for V and 5 bases for J; bases not matched to a gene: 11. CDR1 and CDR2 from the germline V gene are WNHNN and SYGVQD (reference sequence). This CDR3 contains 15 residues.

This chain links TRBV19 with TRBJ1-4; the match to TRBD1 covers 8 bases. This CDR3 contains 16 residues. V gave up 6 bases and J gave up 5 bases; unmatched junction bases: 11. CDR1 is LNHDA, CDR2 SQIVND, per germline (reference sequence). Here the CDR3 DNA reads TGTGCCAGTAGCTCGAAAACAGGGGGGAGAAATGAAAAACTGTTTTTT. Translation gives CASSSKTGGRNEKLFF.

V gene TRBV28 combines with J gene TRBJ2-7, with 8 bases identical to TRBD1. Trimming removed 6 bases from V and 9 bases from J; junction bases left unmatched: 13. The length of the CDR3 is 14 residues. Germline V gene sequence: CDR1 MDHEN, CDR2 SYDVKM. CDR3 in DNA: TGTGCCAGCAGGCTCGCGGCAGGGGGCGTGGGGCAGTACTTC. This encodes CASRLAAGGVGQYF.

The rearrangement joins TRBV6-1 to TRBJ2-7; TRBD1 matches at 8 bases. The CDR3 is 16 amino acids. With 2 bases clipped from V and 5 bases from J, the junction kept 11 bases outside the gene matches. CDR1 and CDR2 (germline): MNHNS, SASEGT. CDR3 DNA sequence: TGTGCCAGCAGTGAATTATACTTGGACAGGGCCCACGAGCAGTACTTC. Translating it yields CASSELYLDRAHEQYF.

J is TRBJ1-4 and V is TRBV19; weak D call: TRBD1 (5 bases). This CDR3 region has 13 residues. V was clipped by 11 bases and J by 8 bases, with 18 bases between them. Per germline, CDR1 LNHDA and CDR2 SQIVND (reference sequence). The CDR3 bases are TGTGCCTGCAGGGCAGGGCCAAGGGAAAAACTGTTTTTT. Translated, it gives CACRAGPREKLFF.

The chain recombines TRBV7-8 with TRBJ2-4; 10 nucleotides align to TRBD2. CDR3 length: 16 amino acids. Germline CDR1 and CDR2: SGHVS and FQNEAQ. V lost 4 bases, J lost 2 bases, and 5 bases stayed unmatched. CDR3 amino acids: CASSSSGGESKNIQYF. The CDR3 DNA is TGTGCCAGCAGCTCGAGCGGGGGGGAATCCAAAAACATTCAGTACTTC.

V gene TRBV7-9 combines with J gene TRBJ2-3; 10 bases line up with TRBD2. V gave up 4 bases and J gave up 8 bases; unmatched junction bases: 9. Germline loops: CDR1 SEHNR, CDR2 FQNEAQ (reference sequence). CDR3 length equals 15 residues. For the CDR3, the DNA is TGTGCCAGCAGCTCGGCTAGCGGGAGAGGCGGTACGCAGTATTTT. Its translation is CASSSASGRGGTQYF.

V is TRBV9 and J is TRBJ2-1, with a possible D match to TRBD2 (6 bases). Trimming took off 4 bases at V and 5 bases at J, with 10 bases between the two ends. The CDR3 consists of 13 residues. CDR1 and CDR2 (germline): SGDLS, YYNGEE. The CDR3 bases are TGTGCCAGCAGCCCGGGAGCGAACAATGAGCAGTTCTTC. This sequence encodes CASSPGANNEQFF.

The V call is TRBV7-9, the J call TRBJ1-2, with TRBD1 as a possible D gene (5 bases). V lost 1 base and J lost 9, with 9 bases in between. Germline loops: CDR1 SEHNR, CDR2 FQNEAQ (reference sequence). This CDR3 region has 12 residues. As DNA, the CDR3 is TGTGCCAGCAGCTTAGAGCAGGGTAGCTACACCTTC. It specifies CASSLEQGSYTF.

This clone was picked up many times. The chain has TRBV6-5 and TRBJ2-1; TRBD2 matches at 10 bases. The germline V gene encodes CDR1 MNHEY and CDR2 SVGAGI. Losses at the gene ends were 5 bases for V and 2 bases for J; bases not matched to a gene: 3. The CDR3 extends over 15 amino acids. The CDR3 bases are TGTGCCAGCAGTCGGACTAGCGGAACCTACAATGAGCAGTTCTTC. The encoded protein is CASSRTSGTYNEQFF.

There are a few counts of this clone. This rearrangement joins TRBV4-1 to TRBJ2-7; D gene uncertain. CDR3 length equals 16 residues. Germline V lookup: CDR1 MGHRA, CDR2 YSYEKL. The V end was cut by 1 base, the J end by 0 bases, with 13 bases between. CDR3 residues: CASSQAEHLNSYEQYF. CDR3 DNA: TGCGCCAGCAGCCAAGCGGAGCACCTAAACTCCTACGAGCAGTACTTC.

The chain carries TRBV30 and TRBJ2-1, with 7 bases matching TRBD2. V shed 4 bases, J shed 8 bases, and the junction held 14 bases outside the gene matches. Germline lookup yields CDR1 GTSNPN and CDR2 SVGIG (reference sequence). The CDR3 extends over 15 amino acids. CDR3 amino acids: CAWNTGLDGGHEQFF. DNA for the CDR3: TGTGCCTGGAACACTGGACTAGACGGAGGGCATGAGCAGTTCTTC. The variable domain in full, with the rest retrieved from reference TRBV30 and TRBJ2-1, is SQTIHQWPATLVQPVGSPLSLECTVEGTSNPNLYWYRQAAGRGLQLLFYSVGIGQISSEVPQNLSASRPQDRQFILSSKKLLLSDSGFYLCAWNTGLDGGHEQFFGPGTRLTVL.

This chain uses TRBV6-1 with TRBJ1-2, with a tentative D call TRBD1 (6 bases). Germline CDR1 reads MNHNS; CDR2 reads SASEGT. Trimming pared 0 bases from V and 6 bases from J, leaving 17 bases between. The CDR3 has 16 amino acids. The CDR3: CASSEARRQAVDGYTF. The CDR3 DNA reads as TGTGCCAGCAGTGAAGCGCGGAGACAGGCCGTCGATGGCTACACCTTC.

This chain links TRBV6-2 or TRBV6-3 with TRBJ2-7; a weak D match, TRBD2 (6 bases). This CDR3 contains 15 residues. Trimming took off 2 bases at V and 5 bases at J, with 16 bases between the two ends. Germline CDR1 and CDR2: MNHEY and SVGEGT. CDR3: CASSYRAGRAHEQYF. CDR3 sequence (DNA): TGTGCCAGCAGTTACAGGGCGGGGCGCGCCCACGAGCAGTACTTC.

This clone was seen more than once but under ten times. This chain joins TRBV6-4 and TRBJ2-2, with 8 nucleotides matching TRBD2. Germline lookup yields CDR1 MRHNA and CDR2 SNTAGT. This CDR3 comprises 14 residues. V lost 6 bases and J lost 5; bases outside the gene matches: 5. This CDR3 reads CASRISGETGELFF. The CDR3 region has the DNA TGTGCCAGCAGGATTAGCGGGGAGACCGGGGAGCTGTTTTTT.

The DNA of the CDR3 is TGTGCCAGCAGCCAACAGGTGGGCCAGTACCAAGAGACCCAGTACTTC. This gives the protein CASSQQVGQYQETQYF. The chain joins TRBV3-1 (or the pseudogene TRBV3-2) to TRBJ2-5, with D unresolved. Germline CDR1 is LGHDT and CDR2 is YNNKEL (reference sequence). Deletions cut 2 bases from V and 0 bases from J, with 13 bases between. The CDR3 has 16 amino acids.

The chain employs TRBV28 and TRBJ1-4, with a tentative D call TRBD1 (6 bases). The V end lost 4 bases, the J end lost 7 bases, and 22 bases lay between the germline ends. Germline V CDR1 and CDR2: MDHEN, SYDVKM. The CDR3 has 17 amino acids. CDR3 residues: CASSSAQDTGRGEKLFF. CDR3 sequence (DNA): TGTGCCAGCAGTTCAGCCCAAGACACAGGGAGGGGTGAAAAACTGTTTTTT.

The V gene is TRBV27, the J gene TRBJ2-7; D not resolved. CDR1 is MNHEY, CDR2 SMNVEV, per germline (reference sequence). The CDR3 is 14 amino acids. The V end lost 6 bases, the J end lost 3 bases, and 15 bases lay between the germline ends. CDR3: CASSPDKSLYEQYF. The CDR3 nucleotides read TGTGCCAGCAGCCCCGACAAAAGCCTCTACGAGCAGTACTTC.

This clone has only one observation. The chain carries TRBV9 and TRBJ2-7; 9 bases match TRBD2. From germline, CDR1 is SGDLS and CDR2 YYNGEE. Losses at the gene ends were 5 bases for V and 5 bases for J; bases not matched to a gene: 14. The CDR3 totals 16 residues. CDR3 sequence reads: CASSPLGSGRGDEQYF. The CDR3 DNA reads TGTGCCAGCAGTCCTTTGGGTAGCGGGAGAGGCGACGAGCAGTACTTC.

A few counts support this clone. The chain combines TRBV2 with TRBJ2-5; 7 bases match TRBD2. CDR3 length: 15 amino acids. Germline assignment: CDR1 SNHLY and CDR2 FYNNEI. V lost 6 bases and J lost 3; bases outside the gene matches: 10. CDR3: CASSASLGGEETQYF. The CDR3 DNA sequence: TGTGCCAGCAGCGCATCTTTGGGGGGGGAAGAGACCCAGTACTTC.

This clone was seen once. The chain recombines TRBV5-1 with TRBJ2-7; D call uncertain. V lost 0 bases to trimming and J lost 4 bases, with 8 bases between them. The CDR3 extends over 13 amino acids. CDR1 and CDR2 (germline): SGHRS, YFSETQ. This CDR3 is CASSLGLQYEQYF. CDR3 DNA: TGCGCCAGCAGCTTGGGGTTACAGTACGAGCAGTACTTC.

This chain joins TRBV5-4 and TRBJ1-2, with TRBD1 matching 9 bases. The CDR3 sequence is 14 residues long. Germline V CDR1 and CDR2: SGHNT, YYREEE (reference sequence). Germline trimming cut 4 bases from V and 6 bases from J; bases unmatched to any gene: 7. CDR3 sequence reads: CASSLRDRVDGYTF. The CDR3 DNA reads as TGTGCCAGCAGCCTCAGGGACAGGGTAGATGGCTACACCTTC.

CDR3 residues: CSVDPSGRGYEQYF. CDR3 bases: TGCAGCGTTGATCCGAGCGGGAGGGGCTACGAGCAGTACTTC. The rearrangement joins TRBV29-1 to TRBJ2-7; 10 bases match TRBD2. Trimming removed 3 bases from V and 3 bases from J; junction bases left unmatched: 5. Germline values: CDR1 SQVTM, CDR2 ANQGSEA. The CDR3 sequence is 14 residues long.

The V call is TRBV27, the J call TRBJ1-2; TRBD1 matches at 9 bases. Losses at the gene ends were 5 bases for V and 2 bases for J; bases not matched to a gene: 6. Germline CDR1 MNHEY, CDR2 SMNVEV (reference sequence). The CDR3 is 15 amino acids. This CDR3 is CASSAQTGGNYGYTF. The DNA for the CDR3 is TGTGCCAGCAGTGCCCAGACAGGGGGGAACTATGGCTACACCTTC.

This clone has just one count. This rearrangement joins TRBV27 to TRBJ1-6, with D unclear. Trimming removed 2 bases from V and 8 bases from J, with 7 bases in between. The CDR3 has 13 amino acids. In germline, CDR1 is MNHEY, CDR2 SMNVEV (reference sequence). The CDR3 nucleotides are TGTGCCAGCAGTTTAAGAGGGCATTCACCCCTCCACTTT. Protein: CASSLRGHSPLHF.

The chain combines TRBV4-1 with TRBJ1-2; 8 bases line up with TRBD1. The trim removed 5 bases at V and 2 bases at J, leaving 4 bases unmatched. Germline V lookup: CDR1 MGHRA, CDR2 YSYEKL. This CDR3 comprises 14 residues. The CDR3 reads CASSSGTGNYGYTF. The CDR3 DNA is TGCGCCAGCAGCTCCGGGACAGGCAACTATGGCTACACCTTC.

This chain joins TRBV28 and TRBJ2-2; a weak D match, TRBD2 (5 bases). CDR1 is MDHEN and CDR2 is SYDVKM in the germline V gene. The CDR3 is 18 amino acids. V dropped 4 bases and J dropped 4 bases, with 22 bases sitting between them. The CDR3 bases are TGTGCCAGCAGTTACGGCCACTCTAGCCCTCCGGGCACCGGGGAGCTGTTTTTT. As protein: CASSYGHSSPPGTGELFF.

The rearrangement links TRBV30 to TRBJ2-1, with 12 positions matching TRBD2. Germline V gene lookup returns CDR1 GTSNPN and CDR2 SVGIG (reference sequence). This CDR3 contains 14 residues. Unmatched junction bases numbered 6, after V lost 4 bases and J lost 8 bases. Here the CDR3 reads CAWKASGGAYEQFF. The CDR3 bases are TGTGCCTGGAAGGCTAGCGGGGGGGCCTATGAGCAGTTCTTC. Using reference TRBV30 and TRBJ2-1 for the parts outside the CDR3, the full variable domain is SQTIHQWPATLVQPVGSPLSLECTVEGTSNPNLYWYRQAAGRGLQLLFYSVGIGQISSEVPQNLSASRPQDRQFILSSKKLLLSDSGFYLCAWKASGGAYEQFFGPGTRLTVL.

This chain uses TRBV5-1 with TRBJ2-3; the match to TRBD2 covers 8 bases. Trimming took 0 bases from V and 7 from J; bases not matched to a gene: 7. This CDR3 region has 15 residues. In germline, CDR1 is SGHRS, CDR2 YFSETQ. CDR3 DNA: TGCGCCAGCAGCTTGGTTACTAGCGGTGGGAATACGCAGTATTTT. Translated: CASSLVTSGGNTQYF.

In DNA, the CDR3 is TGTGCCAGCACCAACGGACTAGCAATCGAAGAGACCCAGTACTTC. Its protein is CASTNGLAIEETQYF. The chain combines TRBV2 with TRBJ2-5, with 8 positions matching TRBD2. After removal of 7 bases from V and 3 bases from J, the junction contained 10 bases not matched to a gene. The CDR3 has 15 residues. The germline CDR1 and CDR2 sequences are SNHLY and FYNNEI.